The 12 T cell receptor beta chains in this list originate from one sample, sequenced in a study of blood T cell repertoires in COVID-19. Data came from immunoSEQ multiplex PCR; TCRdb stores just in-frame clones and leaves some out. The repertoire holds fewer than 250,000 clones, with more than 85% as singletons. Sequenced sample: PBMCs or T cells enriched from blood (not recorded which). The origin of the receptors is a woman between 40 and 50 years old in a cohort exposed to, infected with or recovered from COVID-19 (not recorded which).

V is TRBV7-9 and J is TRBJ2-7, with 9 bases matching TRBD2. V lost 6 bases to trimming and J lost 5 bases; unmatched junction nucleotides: 11. This CDR3 region has 15 residues. Germline CDR1 is SEHNR and CDR2 is FQNEAQ (reference sequence). The CDR3 DNA sequence: TGTGCCAGCAGAGGGCCCGGACTAGCGCACCACGAGCAGTACTTC. Its protein is CASRGPGLAHHEQYF.

The chain joins TRBV4-3 to TRBJ1-4; TRBD1 matches at 9 bases. The V gene end was trimmed by 2 bases and the J gene end by 8 bases; junction bases not matched to a gene: 12. Germline V gives CDR1 LGHNA, CDR2 YSLEER. The CDR3 is 17 amino acids. The CDR3 loop reads CASSQLVPTGGNEKLFF. The CDR3 nucleotides read TGCGCCAGCAGCCAATTGGTCCCGACAGGGGGAAACGAAAAACTGTTTTTT.

The V gene is TRBV4-1, the J gene TRBJ1-2; TRBD1 matches at 10 bases. The CDR3 consists of 16 residues. Germline V gene lookup returns CDR1 MGHRA and CDR2 YSYEKL. Unmatched junction bases numbered 5, after V lost 1 base and J lost 3 bases. The CDR3 nucleotides are TGCGCCAGCAGCCAAGTTCCGGGACAGGGGTACTATGGCTACACCTTC. Translating it yields CASSQVPGQGYYGYTF.

The chain has TRBV24-1 and TRBJ2-6, with D perhaps matching TRBD2 (6 bases). The V gene's germline CDR1 is KGHDR and CDR2 SFDVKD. The V gene lost 3 bases and the J gene lost 0 bases, with 20 bases spanning the gap. The CDR3 is 20 residues long. CDR3 in amino acids: CATSDGVTGGKGSGANVLTF. CDR3 sequence (DNA): TGTGCCACCAGTGATGGGGTAACAGGCGGGAAGGGCTCTGGGGCCAACGTCCTGACTTTC.

The chain carries TRBV7-9 and TRBJ2-2, with D possibly being TRBD2 (5 bases). The ends were cut back, 8 bases at V and 0 bases at J, with 10 bases in the middle. This CDR3 region has 14 residues. Germline CDR1 and CDR2: SEHNR and FQNEAQ (reference sequence). CDR3 loop: CASPASSNTGELFF. For the CDR3, the DNA is TGTGCCAGCCCAGCTAGCTCGAACACCGGGGAGCTGTTTTTT.

The chain carries TRBV9 and TRBJ2-7; TRBD2 matches at 7 bases. The CDR3 runs 16 residues. The junction had 13 bases not matched to a gene; V was cut back by 4 bases and J by 3 bases. Germline values: CDR1 SGDLS, CDR2 YYNGEE. CDR3 region: CASSSHPSGDLYEQYF. The CDR3, as DNA: TGTGCCAGCAGCTCCCACCCCAGCGGGGACCTCTACGAGCAGTACTTC.

In this sample, this clone turned up a few times. The rearrangement uses TRBV10-1 and TRBJ2-1; a weak D match, TRBD2 (5 bases). Trimming removed 3 bases at V and 0 bases at J, with 6 bases between. This CDR3 has 14 residues. Germline V gene sequence: CDR1 WNHNN, CDR2 SYGVQD (reference sequence). The DNA of the CDR3 is TGCGCCAGCAGTGAAAGCGGCTCCTACAATGAGCAGTTCTTC. Translation: CASSESGSYNEQFF.

The chain carries TRBV7-2 and TRBJ2-1; TRBD1 matches 10 bases. The CDR3 has 14 amino acids. V shed 9 bases and J 2 bases; nucleotides not matched to a gene: 4. Germline V gives CDR1 SGHTA, CDR2 FQGNSA. DNA for the CDR3: TGTGCCAGTAGACAGGGGGCCACCTACAATGAGCAGTTCTTC. It translates to CASRQGATYNEQFF.

The genes are TRBV14 and TRBJ2-7; TRBD1 is a possible D gene (5 bases). The CDR3 contains 12 residues. Germline-derived CDR1 and CDR2 are SGHDN and FVKESK. Between the trimmed V and J ends, which lost 2 bases and 5 bases, there was a span of 7 bases. Here the CDR3 DNA reads TGTGCCAGCAGCCAAAGGGGCCACGAGCAGTACTTC. The encoded protein is CASSQRGHEQYF.

This chain links TRBV9 with TRBJ2-1; D might be TRBD1 (5 bases). CDR1 SGDLS and CDR2 YYNGEE come from the germline V gene. Trimming removed 0 bases at V and 0 bases at J, with 13 bases between. This CDR3 region has 17 residues. This CDR3 reads CASSVGSGRGSYNEQFF. CDR3 DNA sequence: TGTGCCAGCAGCGTAGGGTCCGGAAGGGGCTCCTACAATGAGCAGTTCTTC. Combining the CDR3 with reference TRBV9 and TRBJ2-1 gives the whole variable domain DSGVTQTPKHLITATGQRVTLRCSPRSGDLSVYWYQQSLDQGLQFLIQYYNGEERAKGNILERFSAQQFPDLHSELNLSSLELGDSALYFCASSVGSGRGSYNEQFFGPGTRLTVL.

The chain recombines TRBV6-4 with TRBJ2-2; the D gene is possibly TRBD1 (6 bases). The CDR3 spans 17 residues. In germline, CDR1 is MRHNA, CDR2 SNTAGT. Trimming removed 0 bases from V and 4 bases from J, with 15 bases in between. CDR3 DNA: TGTGCCAGCAGTGACTCAATGGACAGAGGATTCACCGGGGAGCTGTTTTTT. The encoded protein is CASSDSMDRGFTGELFF.

The V call is TRBV13, the J call TRBJ1-4; 8 bases map to TRBD1. V shed 2 bases and J 3 bases; nucleotides not matched to a gene: 8. In germline, CDR1 is PRHDT, CDR2 FYEKMQ (reference sequence). CDR3 length: 17 amino acids. In DNA form, the CDR3 reads TGTGCCAGCAGCTTAAGGGCAGGGGGCTTAGCTAATGAAAAACTGTTTTTT. This encodes CASSLRAGGLANEKLFF.